These 12 T cell receptor beta chains share one sample of origin, sequenced in a study of CD8+CD57+ T cells in acquired aplastic anemia. TCR beta VDJ and CDR3 were profiled, and genomic DNA was the template. From the reads, TCRdb called clonotypes with MiXCR, one entry per CDR3 protein. This table holds 60,000 to 75,000 distinct CDR3 sequences, over 45% found once. Material for sequencing was sorted CD4+, CD8+, or CD8+CD57+ T cells (not recorded which) from PBMCs. These receptors originate from a human donor in good health, serving as a control.

Comment on this clonotype: The junction does not match germline at one end; this may be a read error. The chain is built from TRBV2 and TRBJ1-5, with TRBD1 as a possible D gene (5 bases). The germline V gene has CDR1 SNHLY and CDR2 FYNNEI. The CDR3 is made up of 15 amino acids. CDR3 sequence (DNA): TGTGCCAGCGTTGCTTGGGGCAGCGGTAATCAGCTCCAGCATTTT. This gives the protein CASVAWGSGNQLQHF.

This clonotype came up many times. The rearrangement uses TRBV20-1 and TRBJ2-5; 11 positions agree with TRBD2. The ends lost 1 base at V and 2 bases at J; junction bases unmatched: 12. CDR1 is DFQATT, CDR2 SNEGSKA, per germline (reference sequence). The CDR3 is 18 amino acids. The CDR3 DNA is TGCAGTGCTAGAGGAGGGACTAGCGGATCATTGTGGCAAGAGACCCAGTACTTC. It codes for CSARGGTSGSLWQETQYF.

The gene calls are TRBV20-1 and TRBJ2-1; 10 bases line up with TRBD2. Trimming cost V 8 bases and J 1 base; bases outside gene matches: 14. This CDR3 is built from 17 residues. Germline V lookup: CDR1 DFQATT, CDR2 SNEGSKA (reference sequence). The CDR3 bases are TGCAGTTTAGAGTTGCTAGCGGGAGAAACTTCCTACAATGAGCAGTTCTTC. This encodes CSLELLAGETSYNEQFF.

The gene calls are TRBV24-1 and TRBJ1-1; possibly TRBD1 for D (5 bases). The germline V gene encodes CDR1 KGHDR and CDR2 SFDVKD. Trimming left V 9 bases short and J 0 bases short, with 13 bases between. The CDR3 contains 14 residues. CDR3 bases: TGTGCCACCTCATCAGGGCCCCTGAACACTGAAGCTTTCTTT. Amino acid sequence: CATSSGPLNTEAFF.

This clonotype showed up many times. This sequence joins TRBV7-3 and TRBJ1-1, with D possibly TRBD1 on 5 matching bases. V lost 4 bases and J 1 base, leaving 16 bases between the germline ends. The germline gives CDR1 SGHTA, CDR2 FQGTGA. The CDR3 runs 16 residues. CDR3 residues: CASSSGPRTRNTEAFF. The CDR3, as DNA: TGTGCCAGCAGCTCCGGACCCAGGACAAGGAACACTGAAGCTTTCTTT.

In its sample, this clonotype was seen many times. The chain combines TRBV5-1 with TRBJ1-1, with D tentatively TRBD1 (6 bases). Deletions cut 7 bases from V and 0 bases from J, with 13 bases between. The length of the CDR3 is 14 residues. CDR1 and CDR2 from the germline V gene are SGHRS and YFSETQ. CDR3 coding DNA: TGCGCCAGCGAGGGGGGAGGGATGAACACTGAAGCTTTCTTT. As protein: CASEGGGMNTEAFF. The whole variable domain, filled in from reference TRBV5-1 and TRBJ1-1, reads KAGVTQTPRYLIKTRGQQVTLSCSPISGHRSVSWYQQTPGQGLQFLFEYFSETQRNKGNFPGRFSGRQFSNSRSEMNVSTLELGDSALYLCASEGGGMNTEAFFGQGTRLTVV.

The rearrangement links TRBV15 to TRBJ2-3; D is perhaps TRBD2 (7 bases). CDR3 length: 19 residues. In germline, CDR1 is LNHNV, CDR2 YYDKDF (reference sequence). V lost 0 bases, J lost 7 bases, and 26 bases lay in between. In DNA, the CDR3 is TGTGCCACCAGCAGAGATCGAGGGATACAGGGCGGGAGTGGAAATACGCAGTATTTT. Encoded protein: CATSRDRGIQGGSGNTQYF. Using reference TRBV15 and TRBJ2-3 for the parts outside the CDR3, the full variable domain is DAMVIQNPRYQVTQFGKPVTLSCSQTLNHNVMYWYQQKSSQAPKLLFHYYDKDFNNEADTPDNFQSRRPNTSFCFLDIRSPGLGDTAMYLCATSRDRGIQGGSGNTQYFGPGTRLTVL.

The DNA for the CDR3 is TGCAGCAGTGAAATGGGTAGCCCGAGGGCAAATGAGCAGTTCTTC. Translating gives CSSEMGSPRANEQFF. The rearrangement links TRBV29-1 to TRBJ2-1, with D possibly being TRBD2 (5 bases). The V end was cut by 8 bases, the J end by 7 bases, with 24 bases between. Per the germline V gene, CDR1 is SQVTM and CDR2 is ANQGSEA. This CDR3 region has 15 residues.

The J gene is TRBJ2-2, the V gene TRBV5-1; no firm D call. Trimming removed 0 bases from V and 4 bases from J, with 4 bases in between. CDR3 length: 13 residues. Germline V gene data show CDR1 as SGHRS and CDR2 as YFSETQ. CDR3 sequence (DNA): TGCGCCAGCAGCTTGGGGACCACCGGGGAGCTGTTTTTT. This translates into CASSLGTTGELFF.

This clonotype was found once. The gene calls are TRBV7-8 and TRBJ2-1; a weak D match, TRBD2 (5 bases). This CDR3 comprises 15 residues. CDR1 is SGHVS and CDR2 is FQNEAQ in the germline V gene. Trimming stripped 5 bases from V and 9 bases from J, with 20 bases between. The CDR3 nucleotides are TGTGCCAGCAGCCCCCGCCTAGCCTTTGTCGGTGAGCAGTTCTTC. The encoded protein is CASSPRLAFVGEQFF.

With respect to this clonotype: Because it lacks the conserved phenylalanine or tryptophan at the end, this CDR3 is likely a read error. Because the CDR3's place on the DNA is in doubt, the DNA is left out and the CDR3 is given as listed by TCRdb. The V call is TRBV24-1, the J call TRBJ1-1. A total of 9 residues make up the CDR3, ends included. Germline V lookup: CDR1 KGHDR, CDR2 SFDVKD. The CDR3 sequence: CATGRQEYS.

This clonotype was counted only a few times. The rearrangement links TRBV28 to TRBJ2-1; TRBD2 matches at 13 bases. V shed 5 bases, J shed 5 bases, and the junction held 6 bases outside the gene matches. The CDR3 consists of 16 residues. From germline, CDR1 is MDHEN and CDR2 SYDVKM. The CDR3 DNA sequence: TGTGCCAGCAGTAAGGGACTAGCGGGGTTGAACAATGAGCAGTTCTTC. Translated, it gives CASSKGLAGLNNEQFF.